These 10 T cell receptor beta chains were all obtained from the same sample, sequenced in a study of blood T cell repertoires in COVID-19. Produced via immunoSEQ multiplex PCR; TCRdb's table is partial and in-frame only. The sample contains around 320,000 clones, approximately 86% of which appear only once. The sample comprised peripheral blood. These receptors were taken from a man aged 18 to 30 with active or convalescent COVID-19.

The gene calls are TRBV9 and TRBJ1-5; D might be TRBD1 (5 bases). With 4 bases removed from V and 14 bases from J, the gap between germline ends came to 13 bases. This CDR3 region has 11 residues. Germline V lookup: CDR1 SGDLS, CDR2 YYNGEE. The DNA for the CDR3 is TGTGCCAGCAGCTCTAGACAGTGGGAGCATTTT. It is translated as CASSSRQWEHF.

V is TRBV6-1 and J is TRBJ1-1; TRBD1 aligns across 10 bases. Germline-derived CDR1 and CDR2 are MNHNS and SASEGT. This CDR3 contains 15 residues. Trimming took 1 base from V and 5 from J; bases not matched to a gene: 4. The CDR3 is CASSEGDRGNTEAFF. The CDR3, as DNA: TGTGCCAGCAGTGAAGGGGACAGGGGCAATACTGAAGCTTTCTTT.

The CDR3 loop reads CASSLAGVYNEQFF. CDR3 nucleotides: TGTGCCAGCAGCTTAGCGGGAGTTTACAATGAGCAGTTCTTC. V is TRBV5-8 and J is TRBJ2-1; 8 nucleotides agree with TRBD2. The CDR3 has 14 amino acids. Germline CDR1 is SGHTS and CDR2 is YDEGEE. Trimming took 2 bases from V and 4 from J; bases not matched to a gene: 2.

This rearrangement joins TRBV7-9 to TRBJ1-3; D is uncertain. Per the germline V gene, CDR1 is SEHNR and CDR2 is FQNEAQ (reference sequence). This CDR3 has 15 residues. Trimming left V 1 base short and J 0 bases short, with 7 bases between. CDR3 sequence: CASSLVGSSGNTIYF. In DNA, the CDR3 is TGTGCCAGCAGCTTAGTGGGCAGCTCTGGAAACACCATATATTTT.

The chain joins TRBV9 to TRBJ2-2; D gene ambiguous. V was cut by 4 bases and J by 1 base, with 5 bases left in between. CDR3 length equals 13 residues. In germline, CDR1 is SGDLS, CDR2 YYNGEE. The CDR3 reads CASSPLNTGELFF. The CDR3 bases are TGTGCCAGCAGCCCGTTGAACACCGGGGAGCTGTTTTTT.

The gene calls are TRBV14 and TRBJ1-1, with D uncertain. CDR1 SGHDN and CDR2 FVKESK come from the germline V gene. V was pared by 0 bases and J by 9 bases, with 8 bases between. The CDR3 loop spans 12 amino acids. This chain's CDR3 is CASSQDWQKAFF. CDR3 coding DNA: TGTGCCAGCAGCCAAGATTGGCAAAAAGCTTTCTTT.

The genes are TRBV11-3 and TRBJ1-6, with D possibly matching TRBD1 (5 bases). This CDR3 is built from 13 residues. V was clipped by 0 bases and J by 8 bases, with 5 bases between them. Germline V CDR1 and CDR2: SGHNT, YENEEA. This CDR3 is CASSLEGHSPLHF. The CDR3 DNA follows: TGTGCCAGCAGCTTAGAGGGGCATTCACCCCTCCACTTT.

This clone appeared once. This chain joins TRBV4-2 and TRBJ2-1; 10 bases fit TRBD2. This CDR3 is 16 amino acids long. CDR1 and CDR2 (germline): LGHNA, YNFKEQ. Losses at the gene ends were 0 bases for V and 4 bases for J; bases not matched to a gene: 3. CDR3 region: CASSQDKREGYNEQFF. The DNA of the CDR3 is TGTGCCAGCAGCCAAGACAAGCGGGAGGGATACAATGAGCAGTTCTTC.

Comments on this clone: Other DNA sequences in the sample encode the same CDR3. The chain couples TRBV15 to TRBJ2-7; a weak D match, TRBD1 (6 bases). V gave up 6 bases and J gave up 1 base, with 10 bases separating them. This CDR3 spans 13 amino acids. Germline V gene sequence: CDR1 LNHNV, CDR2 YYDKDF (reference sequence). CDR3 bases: TGTGCCACCAGGAGGGACACATCCTACGAGCAGTACTTC. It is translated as CATRRDTSYEQYF.

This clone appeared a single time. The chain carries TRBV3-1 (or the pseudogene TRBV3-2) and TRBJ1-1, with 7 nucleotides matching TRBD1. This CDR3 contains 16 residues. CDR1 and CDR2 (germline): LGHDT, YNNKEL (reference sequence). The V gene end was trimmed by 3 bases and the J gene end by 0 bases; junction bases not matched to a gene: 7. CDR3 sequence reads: CASSHSGTAMNTEAFF. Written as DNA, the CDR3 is TGTGCCAGCAGCCACTCCGGGACAGCTATGAACACTGAAGCTTTCTTT.